This TCR beta chain was profiled in a study of T cell changes during pregnancy in multiple sclerosis. The protocol was immunoSEQ multiplex PCR, while the TCRdb copy is restricted to in-frame clones and leaves out a portion. The sample yields around 79,000 clones, 90% to 95% seen once. This CDR3 is 16 amino acids long. V was clipped by 0 bases and J by 5 bases; unmatched bases: 7. CDR1 SGHRS and CDR2 YFSETQ come from the germline V gene. The starting material was CD4+ T cells from peripheral blood mononuclear cells, obtained in the second trimester of pregnancy. The sequence came from a female donor with multiple sclerosis, enrolled in a pregnancy study. V and J are TRBV5-1 and TRBJ2-5, with 10 bases fitting TRBD2. The CDR3 nucleotides are TGCGCCAGCAGCTTGGGTGCTAGCGGGAGCCGGGAGACCCAGTACTTC. It is translated as CASSLGASGSRETQYF.